The 5 T cell receptor beta chains in this list originate from one sample, sequenced in a study of OX40 agonist ivuxolimab in advanced cancers. The method behind the library was the immunoSEQ multiplex PCR assay. The table comes from immuneACCESS by way of TCRdb, which keeps in-frame sequences with V and J called. Part of the clones is missing from these tables; in studies checked, under half for an unresolved V gene and the rest for unknown reasons. This sample comprises tens of thousands of clones, 85% to 90% of them detected only once. The ten largest clones take up roughly 9.8% of the sample. Sequencing was performed on CD4+ or CD8+ T cells sorted from blood, taken in a trial of the OX40 agonist ivuxolimab. The receptors stem from an adult with an advanced solid tumor such as melanoma, head and neck, liver or kidney cancer.

The chain is built from TRBV27 and TRBJ2-7; the D is unclear. The CDR3 runs 13 residues. V lost 4 bases, J lost 3 bases, and 10 bases lay in between. Germline V lookup: CDR1 MNHEY, CDR2 SMNVEV (reference sequence). This chain's CDR3 is CASSYTANYEQYF. DNA of the CDR3: TGTGCCAGCAGTTACACGGCCAACTACGAGCAGTACTTC.

The V call is TRBV2, the J call TRBJ2-1, with 7 bases identical to TRBD1. Trimming took 11 bases from V and 0 from J; bases not matched to a gene: 4. The CDR3 extends over 13 amino acids. Germline CDR1 SNHLY, CDR2 FYNNEI. The CDR3 bases are TGTGCCGGACAGGCCTCCTCCTACAATGAGCAGTTCTTC. Protein sequence: CAGQASSYNEQFF. The entire variable domain, with the rest obtained from reference TRBV2 and TRBJ2-1, is as follows: EPEVTQTPSHQVTQMGQEVILRCVPISNHLYFYWYRQILGQKVEFLVSFYNNEISEKSEIFDDQFSVERPDGSNFTLKIRSTKLEDSAMYFCAGQASSYNEQFFGPGTRLTVL.

The rearrangement links TRBV7-9 to TRBJ1-6; D not certain. The germline V and J ends were trimmed by 6 bases and 0 bases, with 18 bases remaining between them. From germline, CDR1 is SEHNR and CDR2 FQNEAQ (reference sequence). The length of the CDR3 is 18 residues. CDR3 region: CASRVRGRFSSYNSPLHF. The CDR3 region has the DNA TGTGCCAGCAGAGTCCGCGGTCGTTTTAGCTCCTATAATTCACCCCTCCACTTT. The full variable domain, rest sourced from reference TRBV7-9 and TRBJ1-6, is DTGVSQNPRHKITKRGQNVTFRCDPISEHNRLYWYRQTLGQGPEFLTYFQNEAQLEKSRLLSDRFSAERPKGSFSTLEIQRTEQGDSAMYLCASRVRGRFSSYNSPLHFGNGTRLTVT.

The V gene is TRBV19, the J gene TRBJ2-7, with 8 bases matching TRBD1. The trim removed 1 base at V and 6 bases at J, leaving 5 bases unmatched. From germline, CDR1 is LNHDA and CDR2 SQIVND (reference sequence). The CDR3 loop spans 14 amino acids. DNA for the CDR3: TGTGCCAGTAGTATAGCGGGACAGGAATTCGAGCAGTACTTC. Its translation: CASSIAGQEFEQYF.

This chain connects TRBV5-1 to TRBJ2-5, with 7 bases fitting TRBD2. The CDR3 sequence is 14 residues long. Germline V gene lookup returns CDR1 SGHRS and CDR2 YFSETQ. The trim removed 2 bases at V and 5 bases at J, leaving 6 bases unmatched. The CDR3 DNA is TGCGCCAGCAGCTTAGGCGGGAGCCGTGAGACCCAGTACTTC. It yields the protein CASSLGGSRETQYF. Filled out from reference TRBV5-1 and TRBJ2-5, the complete variable domain reads KAGVTQTPRYLIKTRGQQVTLSCSPISGHRSVSWYQQTPGQGLQFLFEYFSETQRNKGNFPGRFSGRQFSNSRSEMNVSTLELGDSALYLCASSLGGSRETQYFGPGTRLLVL.